This T cell receptor (beta chain) was obtained from a study of cytomegalovirus exposure and HLA in healthy donors. Points on this clone: The antigen remains undetermined.

The V gene's germline CDR1 is SGHRS and CDR2 YFSETQ. V was cut by 4 bases and J by 4 bases, with 17 bases left in between. The CDR3 totals 15 residues. The study, taken as a whole, reports: Prior analysis indicated that the majority of TCR beta V segments exhibited productivity approximately 87% or approximately 30% of the time. DRB1 showed the most TCR associations and HLA-C the fewest in a later analysis, as rates varied by HLA locus.

The PCR made use of 60 Vbeta and 13 Jbeta primers. In the study's own analysis: Counted up in a later analysis, unique TCR beta chains came to 65 million to 100 million, with around 10 million shared. Here immunoSEQ multiplex PCR was the method, and the copy in TCRdb shows in-frame clones only, minus some. V and J calls plus clone size are reproduced from that table; the DNA served to infer D and trimming. The data show just over 20,000 clones, and the top ten clones hold 20% to 25%. J is TRBJ1-1 and V is TRBV5-1; maybe TRBD1 (6 bases). The sequenced sample was PBMCs. The receptor's source is a man between 60 and 75 years old in good health and CMV-seropositive. The chain's CDR3 is CASSDQGLRGTEAFF. As DNA, the CDR3 is TGCGCCAGCAGCGACCAGGGGCTCCGGGGCACTGAAGCTTTCTTT. Full variable domain (missing parts from reference TRBV5-1 and TRBJ1-1): KAGVTQTPRYLIKTRGQQVTLSCSPISGHRSVSWYQQTPGQGLQFLFEYFSETQRNKGNFPGRFSGRQFSNSRSEMNVSTLELGDSALYLCASSDQGLRGTEAFFGQGTRLTVV.